This T cell receptor (beta chain) was captured in a study of blood T cell repertoires in COVID-19. Turning to the study itself: The United States, Italy and Spain supplied acute and convalescent COVID-19 samples.

The germline CDR1 and CDR2 sequences are SGHKS and YYEKEE (reference sequence). The CDR3 consists of 15 residues. Germline trimming cut 2 bases from V and 3 bases from J; bases unmatched to any gene: 5. The method was immunoSEQ multiplex PCR; TCRdb's version includes in-frame clones alone and lacks a portion of them. This sample yields 76,000 or so clones, of which about 83% are seen a single time; just over 8% belongs to the top ten. The sequence came from a man aged 30 to 45 with acute or convalescent COVID-19. The V gene is TRBV5-5, the J gene TRBJ2-5; 9 bases are a match to TRBD1. The source material was peripheral blood. The CDR3 DNA is TGTGCCAGCAGCTTTAGGACAGGGGTCGAAGAGACCCAGTACTTC. It codes for CASSFRTGVEETQYF.